The 27 T cell receptor beta chains below all came from one sample that was sequenced in a study of T cells in women clearing cervical HPV infection. Assay: immunoSEQ multiplex PCR; the TCRdb copy retains only in-frame clones and omits some. This listing includes 18,000 or so clones. Sequencing was carried out using blood buffy coat. These receptors originate from a woman between 18 and 69 years old with a cervical HPV16 infection that either progressed to CIN3+ or cleared (not recorded which).

This clone is classed as medium-sized by frequency. The sequence runs out 3 residues before the end of the CDR3; the remainder is reconstructed from the germline J gene. The chain uses TRBV6-2 or TRBV6-3 and TRBJ2-4; maybe TRBD1 (5 bases). Germline values: CDR1 MNHEY, CDR2 SVGEGT. CDR3 length equals 13 residues. V was cut by 8 bases and J by 0 bases, with 8 bases left in between. CDR3 DNA, as far as it was read: TGTGCCAGCTTAGACAGAGCCAAAAACATT. It yields the protein CASLDRAKNI. The full CDR3 reads CASLDRAKNIQYF.

A note on this clone: Read coverage stops 3 residues before the CDR3 terminus; the germline J gene supplies the remainder. The rearrangement joins TRBV24-1 to TRBJ1-2; D is perhaps TRBD1 (5 bases). The CDR3 runs 13 residues. CDR1 and CDR2 from the germline V gene are KGHDR and SFDVKD. With 7 bases removed from V and 1 base from J, the gap between germline ends came to 9 bases. CDR3: CATSGGSNYGYTF. CDR3 DNA, as far as it was read: TGTGCCACCAGCGGGGGAAGTAACTATGGC.

Notes on this clone: With the read ending 3 residues before the CDR3 end, the germline J gene is used to fill in that end. The chain links TRBV5-1 to TRBJ1-6, with a possible D match to TRBD1 (5 bases). V dropped 0 bases and J dropped 0 bases, with 10 bases sitting between them. CDR1 is SGHRS and CDR2 is YFSETQ in the germline V gene. This CDR3 is 17 amino acids long. Incomplete CDR3 DNA: TGCGCCAGCAGCTTGGTCGGTACAGGCTCCTATAATTCACCC. Translation gives CASSLVGTGSYNSP. The CDR3 in its entirety is CASSLVGTGSYNSPLHF.

Notes on this clone: The CDR3 end lies 3 residues beyond the end of the read and is filled in from the germline J gene. The chain recombines TRBV18 with TRBJ1-1; TRBD1 agrees at 9 bases. The J segment lost 0 bases and the V segment lost 2 bases, leaving 1 base of the junction unmatched. Germline CDR1 and CDR2: KGHSH and LQKENI. The CDR3 has 15 residues. The sequenced CDR3 bases are TGTGCCAGCTCACCAGGACAGGGGATGAACACTGAA. This codes for CASSPGQGMNTE. From start to end, the CDR3 is CASSPGQGMNTEAFF.

A word on this clone: The CDR3 is cut off 3 residues early in the read; its end comes from the germline J gene. The rearrangement joins TRBV20-1 to TRBJ2-7; a weak D match, TRBD2 (5 bases). This CDR3 has 15 amino acids. The germline V gene has CDR1 DFQATT and CDR2 SNEGSKA (reference sequence). Trimming stripped 0 bases from V and 1 base from J, with 13 bases between. The CDR3 DNA, read in part, is TGCAGTGCTAGAGATCCGAGGACTCCTTCCTACGAG. Protein: CSARDPRTPSYE. In full, the CDR3 reads CSARDPRTPSYEQYF.

As for this clone: The read ends 3 residues early relative to the CDR3; the germline J gene fills the gap. The chain employs TRBV12-3 or TRBV12-4 and TRBJ1-4, with 7 bases fitting TRBD1. The ends lost 5 bases at V and 6 bases at J; junction bases unmatched: 9. The CDR3 consists of 15 residues. CDR3 in amino acids: CASSQRQGDYEKLFF. The part of the CDR3 DNA that was read is TGTGCCAGCAGTCAAAGACAGGGTGATTATGAAAAA.

As concerns this clone: From the germline J gene comes the end of the CDR3, since the read stops 3 residues before it. V and J are TRBV19 and TRBJ2-7, with a tentative D call TRBD1 (5 bases). Trimming left V 3 bases short and J 0 bases short, with 21 bases between. Germline CDR1 reads LNHDA; CDR2 reads SQIVND (reference sequence). The CDR3 consists of 18 residues. The CDR3 region is CASSMSGWGRSSSYEQYF. The sequenced part of the CDR3 DNA is TGTGCCAGTAGTATGTCCGGGTGGGGCAGGTCGAGCTCCTACGAG.

Of note for this clone: The CDR3 is cut off 3 residues early in the read; its end comes from the germline J gene. The chain carries TRBV20-1 and TRBJ2-3; D ambiguous. This CDR3 comprises 15 residues. Per the germline V gene, CDR1 is DFQATT and CDR2 is SNEGSKA (reference sequence). The V end lost 0 bases, the J end lost 8 bases, and 18 bases lay between the germline ends. CDR3 region: CSARDAPLPSGTQYF. CDR3 bases read: TGCAGTGCTAGAGATGCCCCACTCCCTTCCGGTACG.

About this clone: The missing CDR3 end, 3 residues past where the read stops, is filled in from the germline J gene. The V gene is TRBV11-2, the J gene TRBJ2-1; tentatively, D is TRBD1 (6 bases). Trimming pared 5 bases from V and 9 bases from J, leaving 14 bases between. The CDR3 is made up of 13 amino acids. CDR1 is SGHAT and CDR2 is FQNNGV in the germline V gene. The covered CDR3 bases are TGTGCCAGCAGCCGATATACAGGGCGTGAG. Residues: CASSRYTGRE. The whole CDR3 protein is CASSRYTGREQFF.

Note on this clone: The observed sequence ends 3 residues before the CDR3 terminus, with the missing tail filled in from the germline J gene. The chain links TRBV6-4 to TRBJ2-1, with 11 bases lining up with TRBD2. The CDR3 totals 14 residues. Germline CDR1 MRHNA, CDR2 SNTAGT. Trimming at V came to 6 bases and at J to 6 bases, leaving 4 bases not matched to a gene. The CDR3 region is CASSMTSGANEQFF. The part of the CDR3 DNA that was read is TGTGCCAGCAGCATGACTAGCGGGGCCAATGAG.

With respect to this clone: The CDR3 goes on 3 residues after the read ends, and that part is filled in from the germline J gene. This rearrangement joins TRBV5-1 to TRBJ2-3, with D possibly matching TRBD1 (6 bases). There are 15 residues in the CDR3. The V and J ends lost 2 bases and 3 bases respectively, with 13 bases between them. Germline assignment: CDR1 SGHRS and CDR2 YFSETQ. CDR3 bases read: TGCGCCAGCAGCTTTGGTCAGGGGAGTACAGATACG. It encodes CASSFGQGSTDT. In full, the CDR3 is CASSFGQGSTDTQYF.

Comments on this clone: The CDR3 extends 3 residues past the end of the read, so its final part is completed from the germline J gene. V is TRBV4-1 and J is TRBJ1-4; 7 bases are a match to TRBD1. CDR3 size: 15 residues. Germline V gene sequence: CDR1 MGHRA, CDR2 YSYEKL. J gave up 3 bases and V 2 bases, and 3 bases lay outside the gene matches. The covered CDR3 bases are TGCGCCAGCAGCCAACTACAGGGGTCTAATGAAAAA. Protein sequence: CASSQLQGSNEK. The whole CDR3 protein is CASSQLQGSNEKLFF.

In the case of this clone: The read ends 3 residues early relative to the CDR3; the germline J gene fills the gap. This chain joins TRBV10-3 and TRBJ1-3; possible D gene TRBD1, 6 bases. Trimming cost V 0 bases and J 3 bases, with 12 bases left between them. CDR3 length: 16 amino acids. Germline CDR1 reads ENHRY; CDR2 reads SYGVKD. CDR3 DNA, as far as it was read: TGTGCCATCAGTGAGTCGCCAGGGGCGTTTGGAAACACC. Amino acid sequence: CAISESPGAFGNT. The complete CDR3 protein is CAISESPGAFGNTIYF.

Concerning this clone: The read falls 3 residues short of the CDR3 end, and the missing part is taken from the germline J gene. This sequence joins TRBV5-1 and TRBJ1-4, with a weak D call TRBD1 (6 bases). From germline, CDR1 is SGHRS and CDR2 YFSETQ. CDR3 size: 15 residues. V gave up 0 bases and J gave up 6 bases, with 12 bases separating them. The CDR3 loop is CASSLVSGGDEKLFF. The DNA read from the CDR3 is TGCGCCAGCAGCTTGGTGTCGGGGGGCGATGAAAAA. Looking up the rest from reference TRBV5-1 and TRBJ1-4 gives the full variable domain: KAGVTQTPRYLIKTRGQQVTLSCSPISGHRSVSWYQQTPGQGLQFLFEYFSETQRNKGNFPGRFSGRQFSNSRSEMNVSTLELGDSALYLCASSLVSGGDEKLFFGSGTQLSVL.

Concerning this clone: The read ends 3 residues early relative to the CDR3; the germline J gene fills the gap. The chain employs TRBV12-3 or TRBV12-4 and TRBJ2-3; 8 bases align to TRBD2. V lost 3 bases and J lost 4; bases outside the gene matches: 9. The CDR3 contains 16 residues. The CDR3 DNA, read in part, is TGTGCCAGCAGTTTGGTGAGCGGGAGCCCCCCAGATACG. Translation: CASSLVSGSPPDT. The entire CDR3 protein is CASSLVSGSPPDTQYF.

As regards this clone: From the germline J gene comes the end of the CDR3, since the read stops 3 residues before it. This chain connects TRBV12-3 or TRBV12-4 to TRBJ1-5, with 8 bases identical to TRBD1. V was clipped by 6 bases and J by 0 bases; unmatched bases: 10. The CDR3 contains 17 residues. The part of the CDR3 DNA that was read is TGTGCCAGCAGCCCACTGACAGGGGTCCTTAGCAATCAGCCC. Its translation is CASSPLTGVLSNQP. The CDR3 reads in full as CASSPLTGVLSNQPQHF.

In regard to this clone: The CDR3 is cut off 3 residues early in the read; its end comes from the germline J gene. The rearrangement links TRBV7-9 to TRBJ2-5; D is perhaps TRBD2 (5 bases). V dropped 5 bases and J dropped 4 bases, with 17 bases sitting between them. From germline, CDR1 is SEHNR and CDR2 FQNEAQ (reference sequence). The CDR3 loop spans 15 amino acids. CDR3 region: CASSLPPDSRETQYF. The part of the CDR3 DNA that was read is TGTGCCAGCAGCCTACCTCCGGACTCAAGAGAGACC. The full variable domain, completed using reference TRBV7-9 and TRBJ2-5, is DTGVSQNPRHKITKRGQNVTFRCDPISEHNRLYWYRQTLGQGPEFLTYFQNEAQLEKSRLLSDRFSAERPKGSFSTLEIQRTEQGDSAMYLCASSLPPDSRETQYFGPGTRLLVL.

As for this clone: The read finishes 3 residues shy of the CDR3 end, and the germline J gene is used to complete it. The J gene is TRBJ2-2, the V gene TRBV2; D possibly corresponds to TRBD1 (5 bases). Germline lookup yields CDR1 SNHLY and CDR2 FYNNEI. V was cut by 6 bases and J by 5 bases, with 13 bases left in between. This CDR3 is 14 amino acids long. The CDR3 protein is CASRRQGNTGELFF. Incomplete CDR3 DNA: TGTGCCAGCAGACGGCAGGGTAATACCGGGGAG.

On this clone: The read ends 3 residues shy of where the CDR3 ends; the end is completed using the germline J gene. The rearrangement joins TRBV20-1 to TRBJ2-2; 9 bases fit TRBD1. The trim removed 0 bases at V and 1 base at J, leaving 6 bases unmatched. This CDR3 region has 17 residues. Germline V gives CDR1 DFQATT, CDR2 SNEGSKA (reference sequence). The sequenced part of the CDR3 DNA is TGCAGTGCTAGAGAGGACAGGGGCCGACTGAACACCGGGGAG. It codes for CSAREDRGRLNTGE. From start to end, the CDR3 is CSAREDRGRLNTGELFF.

As to this clone: The read falls 3 residues short of the CDR3 end, and the missing part is taken from the germline J gene. The J gene is TRBJ2-7, the V gene TRBV30, with 9 bases identical to TRBD1. V was pared by 8 bases and J by 5 bases, with 10 bases of the junction left unmatched. This CDR3 region has 13 residues. Germline V CDR1 and CDR2: GTSNPN, SVGIG (reference sequence). CDR3: CAGTRQGGNEQYF. The covered CDR3 bases are TGTGCCGGTACACGACAGGGGGGTAACGAG.

Worth noting for this clone: The CDR3 goes on 3 residues after the read ends, and that part is filled in from the germline J gene. The rearrangement joins TRBV11-3 to TRBJ2-3, with TRBD1 matching over 8 bases. The germline V gene has CDR1 SGHNT and CDR2 YENEEA. There are 15 residues in the CDR3. The V and J ends lost 4 bases and 1 base, in that order; junction bases with no gene match: 4. The sequenced part of the CDR3 DNA is TGTGCCAGCAGCTCGACAGGGGAGGGCACAGATACG. Residues: CASSSTGEGTDT. The complete CDR3 sequence is CASSSTGEGTDTQYF.

To note about this clone: Read data end 3 residues before the CDR3 end; the end is taken from the germline J gene. The chain couples TRBV5-5 to TRBJ1-3; D is possibly TRBD1 (5 bases). CDR3 size: 14 residues. Per the germline V gene, CDR1 is SGHKS and CDR2 is YYEKEE (reference sequence). V lost 0 bases to trimming and J lost 4 bases, with 8 bases between them. CDR3 DNA (partial): TGTGCCAGCAGCTTGGAGGGGTCCGGAAACACC. Encoded protein: CASSLEGSGNT. The entire CDR3 sequence reads CASSLEGSGNTIYF.

With respect to this clone: The observed sequence ends 3 residues before the CDR3 terminus, with the missing tail filled in from the germline J gene. V usage is TRBV18 and J usage is TRBJ1-6; 7 bases agree with TRBD1. The trim removed 4 bases at V and 6 bases at J, leaving 6 bases unmatched. Germline V lookup: CDR1 KGHSH, CDR2 LQKENI. The CDR3 extends over 15 amino acids. CDR3 residues: CASSLQGEGNSPLHF. Partial CDR3 DNA: TGTGCCAGCTCACTGCAGGGGGAGGGTAATTCACCC. Full variable domain (outside the CDR3, taken from reference TRBV18 and TRBJ1-6): NAGVMQNPRHLVRRRGQEARLRCSPMKGHSHVYWYRQLPEEGLKFMVYLQKENIIDESGMPKERFSAEFPKEGPSILRIQQVVRGDSAAYFCASSLQGEGNSPLHFGNGTRLTVT.

In regard to this clone: Sequencing ends 3 residues short of the CDR3 end; the germline J gene provides the rest. The J gene is TRBJ1-1, the V gene TRBV20-1; D is perhaps TRBD1 (6 bases). CDR3 length equals 16 residues. Trimming removed 0 bases from V and 6 bases from J, with 20 bases in between. Germline V gene lookup returns CDR1 DFQATT and CDR2 SNEGSKA (reference sequence). CDR3 bases read: TGCAGTGCTAGAGATTTATGGGTGGGCCAGGGGTCTGAA. It codes for CSARDLWVGQGSE. The CDR3 as a whole reads CSARDLWVGQGSEAFF.

The covered CDR3 bases are TGTGCCAGCAGAGAAGGCGGGGGAAGAACCGGGGAG. This sequence encodes CASREGGGRTGE. The full CDR3 is CASREGGGRTGELFF. The J gene is TRBJ2-2, the V gene TRBV7-3, with 7 bases lining up with TRBD2. The sequenced fragment ends 3 residues before the CDR3 boundary, so the rest is inferred from the germline J gene. V trimming: 6 bases; J trimming: 5 bases; junction bases outside the gene matches: 9. Germline CDR1 and CDR2: SGHTA and FQGTGA. CDR3 length: 15 residues. Using reference TRBV7-3 and TRBJ2-2 for the parts outside the CDR3, the full variable domain is GAGVSQTPSNKVTEKGKYVELRCDPISGHTALYWYRQSLGQGPEFLIYFQGTGAADDSGLPNDRFFAVRPEGSVSTLKIQRTERGDSAVYLCASREGGGRTGELFFGEGSRLTVL.

As for this clone: With the read ending 3 residues before the CDR3 end, the germline J gene is used to fill in that end. The chain uses TRBV7-9 and TRBJ1-3, with a possible D match to TRBD1 (6 bases). V gave up 5 bases and J gave up 1 base, with 12 bases separating them. CDR1 and CDR2 (germline): SEHNR, FQNEAQ (reference sequence). The CDR3 covers 15 residues. The CDR3 loop is CASSQTQGSGNTIYF. The CDR3 bases that were read are TGTGCCAGCAGCCAAACCCAGGGGTCTGGAAACACC.

Worth noting for this clone: The missing CDR3 end, 3 residues past where the read stops, is filled in from the germline J gene. The rearrangement joins TRBV7-9 to TRBJ1-1; perhaps TRBD1 as D (5 bases). The V end was cut by 5 bases, the J end by 7 bases, with 20 bases between. The germline CDR1 and CDR2 sequences are SEHNR and FQNEAQ (reference sequence). This CDR3 is built from 15 residues. CDR3 protein: CASSRVDEGLDEAFF. CDR3 DNA, as far as it was read: TGTGCCAGCAGCCGCGTGGATGAGGGACTGGATGAA.